These T cell receptor beta chains were read from a single sample in a study of cytomegalovirus exposure and HLA in healthy donors. Clones were sequenced by immunoSEQ multiplex PCR, and TCRdb holds only the in-frame ones, with some missing. In the table there are approximately 240,000 clones, just over 75% of which are singletons. Material for sequencing was PBMCs. These receptor sequences come from a woman aged 55 to 70 in good health and CMV-seropositive. Both conserved end residues are part of each CDR3. The order of the fields is CDR3 protein, CDR3 DNA, V gene, clone size, D gene, J gene. The D gene is left open where the match is weak. Size tells how often a clone was seen (once, few, many) or the class of an expanded clone, and some rows leave it out.

CASSLGSGEIQETQYF | TGTGCCAGCAGCTTGGGGTCGGGGGAGATTCAAGAGACCCAGTACTTC | TRBV5-6 | . | . | TRBJ2-5
CASSVATRASGADTQYF | TGTGCCAGCAGCGTAGCTACTCGGGCTAGCGGGGCAGATACGCAGTATTTT | TRBV9 | . | TRBD2 | TRBJ2-3
CASSSRDNSPLHF | TGTGCCAGCAGCTCGCGTGATAATTCACCCCTCCACTTT | TRBV7-2 | . | . | TRBJ1-6
CASSMSGVGQGRHEQYF | TGTGCCAGTAGTATGTCAGGAGTCGGACAGGGGAGGCACGAACAGTACTTC | TRBV19 | . | TRBD1 | TRBJ2-7
CASSRQQGARYEQYF | TGTGCCAGCAGCCGTCAACAGGGGGCCAGGTACGAGCAGTACTTC | TRBV11-2 | once | TRBD1 | TRBJ2-7
CASSQKDTQYF | TGTGCCAGCAGTCAAAAAGATACGCAGTATTTT | TRBV6-6 | . | . | TRBJ2-3
CASSATAGTSGSRETQYF | TGTGCCAGCAGCGCGACTGCCGGGACTAGCGGGAGCCGAGAGACCCAGTACTTC | TRBV7-9 | . | TRBD2 | TRBJ2-5
CASSSRGLDYTYEQYF | TGTGCCAGCAGCTCACGCGGACTAGACTATACCTACGAGCAGTACTTC | TRBV5-4 | . | TRBD2 | TRBJ2-7
CASSEPPGLAGGQETQYF | TGCGCCAGCAGTGAGCCCCCCGGACTAGCGGGAGGACAAGAGACCCAGTACTTC | TRBV10-2 | . | TRBD2 | TRBJ2-5
CASSQDWSAGAYNEQFF | TGCGCCAGCAGCCAAGATTGGTCAGCGGGGGCCTACAATGAGCAGTTCTTC | TRBV4-1 | . | TRBD2 | TRBJ2-1
CASSFSRSGGEADTQYF | TGTGCCAGCAGTTTCTCCAGGTCGGGAGGGGAAGCGGATACGCAGTATTTT | TRBV27 | few | TRBD2 | TRBJ2-3
CASSFIAGGPETQYF | TGCGCCAGCAGCTTCATAGCGGGGGGGCCAGAGACCCAGTACTTC | TRBV5-1 | . | TRBD2 | TRBJ2-5
CASSGDRTNQPQHF | TGTGCCAGCAGTGGTGACAGGACTAATCAGCCCCAGCATTTT | TRBV2 | . | . | TRBJ1-5
CASSLAGGIVDTQYF | TGCGCCAGCAGCTTGGCGGGGGGGATAGTAGATACGCAGTATTTT | TRBV5-1 | . | TRBD2 | TRBJ2-3
CASRAGTSKETQYF | TGCGCCAGCAGAGCCGGGACAAGCAAAGAGACCCAGTACTTC | TRBV5-1 | . | . | TRBJ2-5
CASSKGAYEQYF | TGTGCCAGCAGCAAAGGGGCCTACGAGCAGTACTTC | TRBV7-2 | few | . | TRBJ2-7
CASSAGGSTSYNEQFF | TGTGCCAGCAGTGCTGGGGGGAGTACGTCCTACAATGAGCAGTTCTTC | TRBV6-1 | . | . | TRBJ2-1
CASSSLGLAAGETQYF | TGTGCCAGCAGTTCTCTGGGACTAGCGGCGGGGGAGACCCAGTACTTC | TRBV6-5 | . | TRBD2 | TRBJ2-5
CACLAGNSYNEQFF | TGTGCCTGTTTAGCGGGAAACTCCTACAATGAGCAGTTCTTC | TRBV30 | once | TRBD2 | TRBJ2-1
CASRSSYEQYF | TGCGCCAGCAGGAGCTCCTACGAGCAGTACTTC | TRBV5-1 | once | . | TRBJ2-7
CASSLSGVGGKLFF | TGTGCCAGCAGTTTAAGCGGGGTTGGGGGAAAACTGTTTTTT | TRBV27 | . | . | TRBJ1-4
CASSPSTSGRYIQYF | TGTGCCAGCAGCCCCTCGACTAGCGGGAGGTACATTCAGTACTTC | TRBV6-7 | . | TRBD2 | TRBJ2-4
CASSSGTSSNQPQHF | TGTGCCAGCAGCTCGGGGACATCGAGCAATCAGCCCCAGCATTTT | TRBV7-9 | . | . | TRBJ1-5
CVRSLPRTDTTSSYNEQFF | TGTGTCAGAAGCCTACCCCGGACAGACACAACCAGCTCCTACAATGAGCAGTTCTTC | TRBV7-5 | . | . | TRBJ2-1
CASSLGGTHSYEQYF | TGTGCCAGCAGCCTCGGGGGGACCCACTCCTACGAGCAGTACTTC | TRBV7-2 | . | TRBD2 | TRBJ2-7
CASRWNSGGAGETQYF | TGTGCCAGCAGATGGAATAGCGGGGGGGCCGGAGAGACCCAGTACTTC | TRBV5-5 | . | TRBD2 | TRBJ2-5
CSGQGAREQYF | TGCAGTGGACAGGGGGCCCGCGAGCAGTACTTC | TRBV20-1 | once | TRBD1 | TRBJ2-7
CASQTVATNEKLFF | TGTGCCAGCCAGACAGTCGCAACTAATGAAAAACTGTTTTTT | TRBV6-1 | . | . | TRBJ1-4
CSSSRTGVGAFF | TGTTCCAGCAGCCGTACAGGGGTCGGAGCTTTCTTT | TRBV7-9 | . | TRBD1 | TRBJ1-1
CASSPWGQGGYGYTF | TGTGCCAGCAGCCCCTGGGGACAGGGAGGGTATGGCTACACCTTC | TRBV7-2 | . | TRBD1 | TRBJ1-2
CAATTGGSVETEAFF | TGTGCCGCCACGACAGGGGGTTCGGTTGAGACTGAAGCTTTCTTT | TRBV19 | . | TRBD1 | TRBJ1-1